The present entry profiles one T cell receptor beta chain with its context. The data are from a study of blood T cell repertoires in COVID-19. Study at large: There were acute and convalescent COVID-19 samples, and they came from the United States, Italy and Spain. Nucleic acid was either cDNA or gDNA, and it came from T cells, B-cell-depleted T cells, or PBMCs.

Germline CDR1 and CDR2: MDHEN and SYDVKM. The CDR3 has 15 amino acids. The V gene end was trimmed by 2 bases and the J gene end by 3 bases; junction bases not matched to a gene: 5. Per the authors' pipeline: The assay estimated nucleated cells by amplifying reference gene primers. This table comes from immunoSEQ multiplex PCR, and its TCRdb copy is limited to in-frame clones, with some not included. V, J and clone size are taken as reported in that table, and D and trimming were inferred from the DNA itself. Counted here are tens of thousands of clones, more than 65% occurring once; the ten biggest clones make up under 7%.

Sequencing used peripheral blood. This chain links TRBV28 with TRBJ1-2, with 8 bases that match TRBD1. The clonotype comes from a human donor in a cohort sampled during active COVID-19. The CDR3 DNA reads TGTGCCAGCAGTTTACCGACAGGGGTCTACTATGGCTACACCTTC. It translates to CASSLPTGVYYGYTF.